The 14 T cell receptor beta chains in this list originate from one sample, sequenced in a study of blood T cells in healthy people across ages. A second roughly 6 to 11 cycle PCR used barcoded and J-beta primers. TCRdb redid the calling of the 5' RACE reads with MiXCR, one entry per CDR3 protein. The table lists around 940,000 distinct CDR3 sequences, roughly 47% of them singletons. Sequenced sample: blood. The receptors shown here come from a woman aged 60-75 years in good health.

The rearrangement joins TRBV12-3 or TRBV12-4 to TRBJ2-6; D remains ambiguous. The CDR3 loop spans 15 amino acids. V shed 11 bases and J shed 4 bases, with 18 bases lying between them. CDR3 bases: TGTGCCCCCAAGTACACGGCCGAGGGGGCCAACGTCCTGACTTTC. Translated: CAPKYTAEGANVLTF.

In its sample, this clonotype was seen a few times. The chain recombines TRBV5-1 with TRBJ2-7, with 8 bases aligning to TRBD2. The germline V gene encodes CDR1 SGHRS and CDR2 YFSETQ. The V gene end was trimmed by 5 bases and the J gene end by 1 base; junction bases not matched to a gene: 8. CDR3 length equals 15 residues. Here the CDR3 DNA reads TGCGCCAGCAGATCCGGGAGGGGGGGATCCTACGAGCAGTACTTC. Protein: CASRSGRGGSYEQYF.

The chain has TRBV28 and TRBJ2-5; D assignment may be TRBD1 or TRBD2 (5 bases each). This CDR3 comprises 14 residues. Trimming left V 4 bases short and J 5 bases short, with 14 bases between. Germline assignment: CDR1 MDHEN and CDR2 SYDVKM. CDR3 coding DNA: TGTGCCAGCAGTTGGGGACGAGTCGCTGAGACCCAGTACTTC. Translating it yields CASSWGRVAETQYF.

The V call is TRBV20-1, the J call TRBJ2-7; 7 bases are shared with TRBD1. Germline CDR1 and CDR2: DFQATT and SNEGSKA (reference sequence). CDR3 size: 12 residues. After removal of 6 bases from V and 2 bases from J, the junction contained 4 bases not matched to a gene. The CDR3 DNA sequence: TGCAGTGCCGGGACAGATCCCTACGAGCAGTACTTC. It specifies CSAGTDPYEQYF.

The V call is TRBV21-1, the J call TRBJ2-7; TRBD1, the table's D call, lacks a check against the DNA. TRBV21-1 is a pseudogene locus. The CDR3 consists of 16 residues. This CDR3 is CASSKRAVDRWDEQYF. The CDR3 region has the DNA TGTGCCAGCAGCAAAAGGGCAGTTGACAGGTGGGACGAGCAGTACTTC.

This chain links TRBV11-2 with TRBJ2-5, with D possibly being TRBD2 (5 bases). V shed 8 bases and J shed 1 base, with 17 bases lying between them. The CDR3 is 15 amino acids. Germline V lookup: CDR1 SGHAT, CDR2 FQNNGV. The CDR3 is CASGRVVGSQETQYF. CDR3 bases: TGTGCCAGCGGCAGAGTGGTGGGGAGCCAAGAGACCCAGTACTTC. The variable domain in full, with the rest retrieved from reference TRBV11-2 and TRBJ2-5, is EAGVAQSPRYKIIEKRQSVAFWCNPISGHATLYWYQQILGQGPKLLIQFQNNGVVDDSQLPKDRFSAERLKGVDSTLKIQPAKLEDSAVYLCASGRVVGSQETQYFGPGTRLLVL.

This clonotype was recorded a few times. The CDR3 loop is CASSVPRETQYF. The CDR3 region has the DNA TGTGCCAGCAGCGTACCTCGGGAGACCCAGTACTTC. The V and J genes are TRBV7-2 and TRBJ2-5; no definite D call. The V gene lost 5 bases and the J gene lost 5 bases, with 9 bases spanning the gap. Germline V CDR1 and CDR2: SGHTA, FQGNSA. The CDR3 covers 12 residues.

The V call is TRBV6-1, the J call TRBJ2-1, with D uncertain. V was clipped by 0 bases and J by 8 bases, with 8 bases between them. There are 13 residues in the CDR3. Germline V gives CDR1 MNHNS, CDR2 SASEGT. The CDR3, as DNA: TGTGCCAGCAGTGAAGCGCTCGGCGATGAGCAGTTCTTC. It is translated as CASSEALGDEQFF.

The V call is TRBV7-8, the J call TRBJ2-1; D tentatively fits TRBD1 or TRBD2 (5 bases each). Near its end, the DNA agrees better with TRBJ2-7, so the J call may be wrong. The CDR3 is made up of 19 amino acids. Per germline, CDR1 SGHVS and CDR2 FQNEAQ. The CDR3 nucleotides are TGTGCCAGCAGCTTAGATGAGGGGTCGGAGTGGGCGTTGTACAATGAGCAGTACTTC. This translates into CASSLDEGSEWALYNEQYF.

Concerning this clonotype: This sequence may be a read error, since a much larger clone differs from it by one base. This chain connects TRBV20-1 to TRBJ2-1; the D is unclear. Deletions cut 3 bases from V and 9 bases from J, with 21 bases between. This CDR3 is built from 15 residues. Germline V gene data show CDR1 as DFQATT and CDR2 as SNEGSKA (reference sequence). CDR3 amino acids: CSASGQLLGVSEQFF. The CDR3 nucleotides read TGCAGTGCTAGTGGCCAGCTATTAGGCGTCAGTGAGCAGTTCTTC.

The V call is TRBV7-2, the J call TRBJ2-4; D assignment may be TRBD1 or TRBD2 (6 bases each). The closer fit of TRBJ2-7 to the DNA end suggests the J call may be wrong. Germline-derived CDR1 and CDR2 are SGHTA and FQGNSA. This CDR3 comprises 15 residues. The CDR3 loop is CASRLGGQLGYEQYF. The CDR3 DNA sequence: TGTGCCAGCCGCCTAGGGGGGCAGTTGGGGTACGAGCAGTACTTC.

This clonotype was counted only a few times. The chain carries TRBV29-1 and TRBJ2-7, with 10 bases identical to TRBD2. The CDR3 is made up of 14 amino acids. Trimming cost V 4 bases and J 1 base; bases outside gene matches: 4. Germline V lookup: CDR1 SQVTM, CDR2 ANQGSEA. CDR3 residues: CSVGVTSGSYEQYF. The CDR3 nucleotides read TGCAGCGTTGGGGTGACTAGCGGGTCCTACGAGCAGTACTTC.

The genes are TRBV6-2 or TRBV6-3 and TRBJ2-1, with D possibly TRBD2 on 6 matching bases. Deletions cut 2 bases from V and 5 bases from J, with 13 bases between. The CDR3 is 15 residues long. Per germline, CDR1 MNHEY and CDR2 SVGEGT. CDR3 coding DNA: TGTGCCAGCAGTTACGGTGGAGCGGGCCACAATGAGCAGTTCTTC. Translated, it gives CASSYGGAGHNEQFF.

The CDR3 reads CASSPGLAGASSEQFF. As DNA, the CDR3 is TGTGCCAGCAGCCCAGGACTAGCGGGAGCGTCGAGTGAGCAGTTCTTC. The V gene is TRBV11-2, the J gene TRBJ2-1; TRBD2 matches at 13 bases. V gave up 5 bases and J gave up 9 bases; unmatched junction bases: 10. CDR3 length: 16 amino acids. Germline CDR1 reads SGHAT; CDR2 reads FQNNGV. Full variable domain (remainder filled in from reference TRBV11-2 and TRBJ2-1): EAGVAQSPRYKIIEKRQSVAFWCNPISGHATLYWYQQILGQGPKLLIQFQNNGVVDDSQLPKDRFSAERLKGVDSTLKIQPAKLEDSAVYLCASSPGLAGASSEQFFGPGTRLTVL.